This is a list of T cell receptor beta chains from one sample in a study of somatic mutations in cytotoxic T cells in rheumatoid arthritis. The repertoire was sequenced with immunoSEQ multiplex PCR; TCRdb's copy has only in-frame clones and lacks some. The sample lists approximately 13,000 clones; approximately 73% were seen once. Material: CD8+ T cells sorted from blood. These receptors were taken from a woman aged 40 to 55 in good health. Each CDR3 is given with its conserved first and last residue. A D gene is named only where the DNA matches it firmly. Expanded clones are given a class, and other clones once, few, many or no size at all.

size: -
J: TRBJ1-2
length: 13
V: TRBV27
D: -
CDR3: CASSWGADDGYTF
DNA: TGTGCCAGCAGTTGGGGGGCGGATGATGGCTACACCTTC

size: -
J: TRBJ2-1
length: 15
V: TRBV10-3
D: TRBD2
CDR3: CAIKGASGGYNEQFF
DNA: TGTGCCATCAAGGGGGCTAGCGGGGGATACAATGAGCAGTTCTTC

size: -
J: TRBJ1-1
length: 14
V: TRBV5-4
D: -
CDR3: CASSGTGLNTEAFF
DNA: TGTGCCAGCAGCGGAACAGGACTGAACACTGAAGCTTTCTTT

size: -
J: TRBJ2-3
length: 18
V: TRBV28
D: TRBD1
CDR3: CASSPLTLHEGAADTQYF
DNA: TGTGCCAGCAGCCCCCTCACCCTTCACGAGGGGGCGGCAGATACGCAGTATTTT

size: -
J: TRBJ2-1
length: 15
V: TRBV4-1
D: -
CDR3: CASSQEGIFYNEQFF
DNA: TGCGCCAGCAGCCAAGAAGGGATTTTTTACAATGAGCAGTTCTTC

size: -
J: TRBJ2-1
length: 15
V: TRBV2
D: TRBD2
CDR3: CASSELAGGSNEQFF
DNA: TGTGCCAGCAGTGAACTAGCGGGGGGAAGCAATGAGCAGTTCTTC

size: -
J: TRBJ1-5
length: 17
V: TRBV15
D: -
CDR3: CATSLSFRDYSNQPQHF
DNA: TGTGCCACCAGCTTAAGCTTCAGGGATTATAGCAATCAGCCCCAGCATTTT

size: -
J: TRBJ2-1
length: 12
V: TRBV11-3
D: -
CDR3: CASRFPGNEQFF
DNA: TGTGCCAGCAGATTCCCAGGGAATGAGCAGTTCTTC

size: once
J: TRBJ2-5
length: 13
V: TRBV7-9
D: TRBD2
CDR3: CASSPMGGETQYF
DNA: TGTGCCAGCAGCCCTATGGGGGGGGAGACCCAGTACTTC

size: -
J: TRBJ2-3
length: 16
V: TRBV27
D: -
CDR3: CASSYKTRVPPDTQYF
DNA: TGTGCCAGCAGTTATAAGACCCGAGTCCCCCCAGATACGCAGTATTTT

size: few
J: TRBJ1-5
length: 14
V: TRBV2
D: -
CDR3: CASSGGSRDQPQHF
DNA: TGTGCCAGCAGTGGGGGCAGTAGGGATCAGCCCCAGCATTTT

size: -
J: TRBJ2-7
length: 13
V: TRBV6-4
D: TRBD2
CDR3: CASSAREEAEQYF
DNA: TGTGCCAGCAGTGCACGGGAGGAGGCCGAGCAGTACTTC

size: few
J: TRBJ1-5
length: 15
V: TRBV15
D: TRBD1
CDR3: CATSSVGQGVQPQHF
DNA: TGTGCCACCAGCAGCGTCGGACAGGGGGTACAGCCCCAGCATTTT

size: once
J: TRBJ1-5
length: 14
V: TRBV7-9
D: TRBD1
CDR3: CASSPGQGDQPQHF
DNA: TGTGCCAGCAGTCCAGGACAGGGTGATCAGCCCCAGCATTTT

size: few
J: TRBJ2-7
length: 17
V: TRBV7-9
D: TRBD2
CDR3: CASSTRELAEGSYEQYF
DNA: TGTGCCAGCAGCACTCGTGAGCTAGCGGAAGGCTCCTACGAGCAGTACTTC

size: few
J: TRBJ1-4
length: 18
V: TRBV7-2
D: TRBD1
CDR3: CASSLGGYRDREGEKLFF
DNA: TGTGCCAGCAGCTTAGGGGGATACCGGGACAGGGAAGGAGAAAAACTGTTTTTT

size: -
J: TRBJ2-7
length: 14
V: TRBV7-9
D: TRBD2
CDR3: CASSPAGSSYEQYF
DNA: TGTGCCAGCAGCCCAGCGGGATCTTCCTACGAGCAGTACTTC

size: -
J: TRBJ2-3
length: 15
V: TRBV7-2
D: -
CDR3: CASSLNGRGADTQYF
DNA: TGTGCCAGCAGCTTAAACGGGCGAGGGGCAGATACGCAGTATTTT

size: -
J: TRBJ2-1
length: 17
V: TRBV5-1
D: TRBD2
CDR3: CASSQYPSGDFYNEQFF
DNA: TGCGCCAGCAGCCAGTACCCTAGCGGGGATTTCTACAATGAGCAGTTCTTC

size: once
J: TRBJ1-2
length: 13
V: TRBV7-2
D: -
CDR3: CASSLPGPYGYTF
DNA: TGTGCCAGCAGCTTACCAGGGCCCTATGGCTACACCTTC

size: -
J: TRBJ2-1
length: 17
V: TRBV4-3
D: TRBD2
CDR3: CASSQGTSGSLRGEQFF
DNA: TGCGCCAGCAGCCAAGGGACTAGCGGGAGTCTACGTGGTGAGCAGTTCTTC

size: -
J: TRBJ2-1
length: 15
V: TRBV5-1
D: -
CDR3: CARRGPTNSYNEQFF
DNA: TGCGCCCGGAGGGGCCCGACCAATTCCTACAATGAGCAGTTCTTC

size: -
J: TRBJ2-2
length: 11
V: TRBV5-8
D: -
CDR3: CASSFSRELFF
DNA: TGTGCCAGCAGCTTTAGCCGGGAGCTGTTTTTT

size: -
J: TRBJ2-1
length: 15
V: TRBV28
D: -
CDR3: CASRSSGVDNNEQFF
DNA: TGTGCCAGCAGATCCTCAGGGGTGGACAACAATGAGCAGTTCTTC

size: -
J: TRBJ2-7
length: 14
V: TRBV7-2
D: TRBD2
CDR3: CASSPQTSGYEQYF
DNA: TGTGCCAGCAGCCCTCAGACTAGCGGATACGAGCAGTACTTC

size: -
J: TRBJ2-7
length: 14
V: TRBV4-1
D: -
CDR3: CASSPGQSSYEQYF
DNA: TGCGCCAGCAGCCCCGGACAGAGCTCCTACGAGCAGTACTTC

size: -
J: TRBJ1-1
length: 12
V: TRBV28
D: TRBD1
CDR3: CASRGTVTEAFF
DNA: TGTGCCAGCAGAGGGACAGTCACTGAAGCTTTCTTT

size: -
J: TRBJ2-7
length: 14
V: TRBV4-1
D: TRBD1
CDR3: CASSQVGQGYEQYF
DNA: TGCGCCAGCAGCCAAGTAGGACAGGGCTACGAGCAGTACTTC

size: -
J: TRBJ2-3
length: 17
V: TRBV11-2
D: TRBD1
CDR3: CASSLVYGQENTDTQYF
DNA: TGTGCCAGCAGCTTAGTATATGGACAGGAGAACACAGATACGCAGTATTTT

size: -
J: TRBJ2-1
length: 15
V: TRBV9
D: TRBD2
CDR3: CASSVGGLAGDEQFF
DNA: TGTGCCAGCAGCGTAGGTGGCCTAGCGGGAGATGAGCAGTTCTTC

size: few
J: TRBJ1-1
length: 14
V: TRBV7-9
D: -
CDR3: CASSALGRGAEAFF
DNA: TGTGCCAGCAGCGCACTCGGTAGAGGGGCTGAAGCTTTCTTT

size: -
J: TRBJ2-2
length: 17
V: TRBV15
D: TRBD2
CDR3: CATSRGAGGSNTGELFF
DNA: TGTGCCACCAGCAGAGGGGCGGGAGGGTCGAACACCGGGGAGCTGTTTTTT

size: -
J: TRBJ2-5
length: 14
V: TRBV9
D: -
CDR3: CASSPPHGEETQYF
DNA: TGTGCCAGCAGCCCCCCCCATGGGGAAGAGACCCAGTACTTC

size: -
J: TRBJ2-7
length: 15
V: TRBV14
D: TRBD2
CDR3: CASSKGLLSSYEQYF
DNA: TGTGCCAGCAGCAAGGGACTACTAAGCTCCTACGAGCAGTACTTC

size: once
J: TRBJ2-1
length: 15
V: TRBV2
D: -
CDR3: CASSEAGSGYNEQFF
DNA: TGTGCCAGCAGTGAAGCGGGCAGTGGCTACAATGAGCAGTTCTTC

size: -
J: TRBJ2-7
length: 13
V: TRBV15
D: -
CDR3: CATSRNNKVEQYF
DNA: TGTGCCACCAGCAGAAATAACAAGGTCGAGCAGTACTTC

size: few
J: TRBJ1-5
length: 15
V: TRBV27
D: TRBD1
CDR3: CASRSEGASNQPQHF
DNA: TGTGCCAGCAGATCCGAGGGGGCCAGCAATCAGCCCCAGCATTTT

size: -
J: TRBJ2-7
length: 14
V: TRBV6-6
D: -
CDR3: CASSPFSGGYEQYF
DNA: TGTGCCAGCAGCCCTTTCTCAGGGGGGTACGAGCAGTACTTC

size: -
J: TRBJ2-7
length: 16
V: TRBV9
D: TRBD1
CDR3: CASSVGPGTAAYEQYF
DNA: TGTGCCAGCAGCGTAGGTCCTGGGACAGCGGCCTACGAGCAGTACTTC

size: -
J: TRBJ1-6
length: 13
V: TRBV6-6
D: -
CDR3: CASSPGVDSPLHF
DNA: TGTGCCAGCAGCCCAGGGGTGGATTCACCCCTCCACTTT

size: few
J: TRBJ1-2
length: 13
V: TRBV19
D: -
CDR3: CASSMGGPYGYTF
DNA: TGTGCCAGTAGTATGGGGGGACCCTATGGCTACACCTTC

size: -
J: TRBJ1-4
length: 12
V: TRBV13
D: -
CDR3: CASSQRGEKLFF
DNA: TGTGCCAGCAGCCAAAGAGGGGAAAAACTGTTTTTT

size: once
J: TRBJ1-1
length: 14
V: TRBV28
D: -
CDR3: CASSLPLWGTEAFF
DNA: TGTGCCAGCAGTTTACCACTATGGGGCACTGAAGCTTTCTTT

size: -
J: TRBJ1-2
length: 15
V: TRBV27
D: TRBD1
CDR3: CASSLSAGGYYGYTF
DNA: TGTGCCAGCAGTTTATCGGCAGGGGGCTACTATGGCTACACCTTC

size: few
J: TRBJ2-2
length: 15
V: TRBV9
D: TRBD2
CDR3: CASSVSGGNTGELFF
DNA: TGTGCCAGCAGCGTAAGCGGGGGAAACACCGGGGAGCTGTTTTTT

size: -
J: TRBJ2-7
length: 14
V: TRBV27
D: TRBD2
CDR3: CASSGGGKEYEQYF
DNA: TGTGCCAGCAGTGGCGGGGGGAAAGAATACGAGCAGTACTTC

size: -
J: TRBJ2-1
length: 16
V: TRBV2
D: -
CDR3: CASSALTSSSYNEQFF
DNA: TGTGCCAGCAGTGCTTTAACCTCGAGCTCCTACAATGAGCAGTTCTTC

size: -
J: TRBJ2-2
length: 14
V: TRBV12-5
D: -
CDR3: CASGLGGAFGELFF
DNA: TGTGCTAGTGGCCTGGGGGGGGCTTTTGGGGAGCTGTTTTTT

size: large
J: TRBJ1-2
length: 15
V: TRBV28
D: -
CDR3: CASSFLGFDYYGYTF
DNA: TGTGCCAGCAGTTTTCTCGGGTTTGATTACTATGGCTACACCTTC

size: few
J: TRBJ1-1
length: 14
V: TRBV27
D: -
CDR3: CASRGWVGNTEAFF
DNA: TGTGCCAGCAGGGGCTGGGTGGGGAACACTGAAGCTTTCTTT

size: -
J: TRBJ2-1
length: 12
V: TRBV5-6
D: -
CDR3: CASGSPLNEQFF
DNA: TGTGCCAGCGGGAGCCCACTCAATGAGCAGTTCTTC

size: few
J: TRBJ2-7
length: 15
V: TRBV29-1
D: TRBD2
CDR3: CSVDGLAGGGYEQYF
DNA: TGCAGCGTTGATGGGCTAGCGGGAGGGGGCTACGAGCAGTACTTC

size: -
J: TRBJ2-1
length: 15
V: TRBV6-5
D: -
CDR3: CASSFRTDFYNEQFF
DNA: TGTGCCAGCAGTTTTCGGACCGATTTCTACAATGAGCAGTTCTTC

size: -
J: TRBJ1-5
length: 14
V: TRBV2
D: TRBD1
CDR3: CASSARQGIQPQHF
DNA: TGTGCCAGCAGTGCCCGACAGGGGATCCAGCCCCAGCATTTT

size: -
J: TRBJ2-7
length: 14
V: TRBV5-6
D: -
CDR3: CASSYGGDPYEQYF
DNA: TGTGCCAGCAGTTATGGAGGGGACCCCTACGAGCAGTACTTC

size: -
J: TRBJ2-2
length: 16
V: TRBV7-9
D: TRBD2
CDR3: CASSSWTSGHTGELFF
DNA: TGTGCCAGCAGCTCCTGGACTAGCGGTCACACCGGGGAGCTGTTTTTT

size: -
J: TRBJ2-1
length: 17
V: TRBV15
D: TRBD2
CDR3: CATSRVLAGEPYNEQFF
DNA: TGTGCCACCAGCAGAGTGCTAGCGGGAGAGCCCTACAATGAGCAGTTCTTC

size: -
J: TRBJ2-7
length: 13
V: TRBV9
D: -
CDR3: CASSEDTAYEQYF
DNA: TGTGCCAGCAGCGAAGACACCGCCTACGAGCAGTACTTC

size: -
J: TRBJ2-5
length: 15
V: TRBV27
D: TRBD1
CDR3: CASTGTGGPQETQYF
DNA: TGTGCCAGCACCGGGACAGGGGGTCCCCAAGAGACCCAGTACTTC

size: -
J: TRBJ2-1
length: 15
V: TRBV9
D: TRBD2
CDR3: CASSESGGIDNEQFF
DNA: TGTGCCAGCAGCGAGTCGGGAGGGATAGACAATGAGCAGTTCTTC